This T cell receptor beta chain was retrieved from a study of T cell responses to AZD1222 COVID-19 vaccine. The CDR3 runs 15 residues. The V end lost 5 bases, the J end lost 5 bases, and 15 bases lay between the germline ends. Germline assignment: CDR1 KGHSH and CDR2 LQKENI. General observations from the study: Per reports, nearly half of all spike-specific TCRs target regions that are unmutated in variants. It was only a handful of AZD1222 recipients who were seropositive at baseline. Among the donors, most were white British and more were female, and clonal diversity was possibly underestimated.

This clone showed up just once. Its target is not known. Produced via immunoSEQ multiplex PCR; TCRdb's table is partial and in-frame only. The sample lists about 140,000 clones, 80% to 95% occurring once. This chain connects TRBV18 to TRBJ1-4, with D unclear. Sequenced material: peripheral blood, taken on day 0 of AZD1222 vaccination. The sequence was obtained from an adult in good health. CDR3 region: CASSSLRRENEKLFF. The CDR3 DNA follows: TGTGCCAGCTCATCTTTAAGGCGGGAAAATGAAAAACTGTTTTTT.